The sequence of this TCR beta chain was determined in a study of blood T cell repertoires in COVID-19. As for the study in general: COVID-19 samples collected from the United States, Italy and Spain covered acute and convalescent phases.

Per the original data handling: For nucleated cells, counts were estimated from reference gene primer amplification. Method: immunoSEQ multiplex PCR; TCRdb's copy keeps in-frame clones and lacks some. V, J and clone size reflect that table, while D and trimming were determined from the DNA. The table has around 250,000 clones, 90% to 95% seen once. Germline V CDR1 and CDR2: SEHNR, FQNEAQ (reference sequence). The CDR3 consists of 14 residues. Trimming stripped 5 bases from V and 0 bases from J, with 10 bases between. The chain couples TRBV7-9 to TRBJ1-1; maybe TRBD1 (5 bases). This clonotype was sampled from a human donor in a cohort exposed to, infected with or recovered from COVID-19 (not recorded which). The donor label of this sample is uncertain. Source material: PBMCs or T cells enriched from blood (not recorded which). CDR3 in DNA: TGTGCCAGCAGCACCGGACACTTGAACACTGAAGCTTTCTTT. Its protein product is CASSTGHLNTEAFF.